The 11 T cell receptor beta chains given below trace back to one sample, sequenced in a study of technical replicates of blood from four donors. Libraries were prepared by immunoSEQ multiplex PCR; TCRdb keeps only in-frame clonotypes and omits some of them. There are about 70,000 clones in the sample; roughly 92% occur only once, and about 4.9% lies in the top ten. The specimen was PBMCs. These receptors originate from a human donor in good health. Some clones in this sample may be carry-over from other donors' samples.

The chain recombines TRBV29-1 with TRBJ2-3; 15 nucleotides line up with TRBD2. Germline V lookup: CDR1 SQVTM, CDR2 ANQGSEA. Losses at the gene ends were 4 bases for V and 5 bases for J; bases not matched to a gene: 7. The CDR3 consists of 16 residues. CDR3 residues: CSVVEGLAGGVDTQYF. CDR3 DNA: TGCAGCGTTGTAGAGGGACTAGCGGGAGGTGTAGATACGCAGTATTTT.

V and J are TRBV7-2 and TRBJ2-7; 13 nucleotides line up with TRBD2. CDR1 and CDR2 (germline): SGHTA, FQGNSA. CDR3 length: 19 residues. The junction had 18 bases not matched to a gene; V was cut back by 5 bases and J by 5 bases. The CDR3 DNA sequence: TGTGCCAGCAGCAGAGGTGGACTAGCGGGGGATCGGGGGTCCCACGAGCAGTACTTC. Its protein is CASSRGGLAGDRGSHEQYF.

This rearrangement joins TRBV5-5 to TRBJ2-7; 11 bases align to TRBD2. V shed 4 bases, J shed 3 bases, and the junction held 9 bases outside the gene matches. Germline V gene sequence: CDR1 SGHKS, CDR2 YYEKEE (reference sequence). This CDR3 is built from 16 residues. DNA of the CDR3: TGTGCCAGCAGCCAAGTGGCTAGCGGGAGGAGCTACGAGCAGTACTTC. Protein product: CASSQVASGRSYEQYF.

V usage is TRBV4-2 and J usage is TRBJ1-5; D is unresolved. Germline CDR1 and CDR2: LGHNA and YNFKEQ. The germline V and J ends were trimmed by 0 bases and 7 bases, with 7 bases remaining between them. The length of the CDR3 is 13 residues. CDR3 sequence reads: CASSQEPGQPQHF. CDR3 DNA: TGTGCCAGCAGCCAAGAACCGGGGCAGCCCCAGCATTTT.

V is TRBV7-2 and J is TRBJ2-1; TRBD1 matches 9 bases. The length of the CDR3 is 15 residues. Trimming took 5 bases from V and 6 from J; bases not matched to a gene: 8. Germline-derived CDR1 and CDR2 are SGHTA and FQGNSA. For the CDR3, the DNA is TGTGCCAGCAGCGGCCGGACAGGGGAGATCAATGAGCAGTTCTTC. Its protein product is CASSGRTGEINEQFF.

The chain employs TRBV5-4 and TRBJ2-5, with D perhaps matching TRBD1 (6 bases). Germline loops: CDR1 SGHNT, CDR2 YYREEE (reference sequence). The length of the CDR3 is 13 residues. Deletions cut 4 bases from V and 5 bases from J, with 12 bases between. The CDR3 bases are TGTGCCAGCAGCCGGGACAATGGGGAGACCCAGTACTTC. Protein sequence: CASSRDNGETQYF.

This clone was detected only a few times. The chain recombines TRBV4-2 with TRBJ2-5, with 9 bases that match TRBD2. This CDR3 has 15 residues. V lost 3 bases and J lost 2; bases outside the gene matches: 4. Germline CDR1 reads LGHNA; CDR2 reads YNFKEQ. CDR3 amino acids: CASSQWTSAQETQYF. CDR3 nucleotides: TGTGCCAGCAGCCAGTGGACTAGCGCTCAAGAGACCCAGTACTTC.

The chain carries TRBV7-2 and TRBJ2-2, with 11 bases matching TRBD2. This CDR3 has 16 residues. The germline CDR1 and CDR2 sequences are SGHTA and FQGNSA. The trim removed 5 bases at V and 5 bases at J, leaving 7 bases unmatched. CDR3 DNA sequence: TGTGCCAGCAGCCCTACTAGCGGGGGATGGACCGGGGAGCTGTTTTTT. The encoded protein is CASSPTSGGWTGELFF.

This chain joins TRBV19 and TRBJ2-5, with D uncertain. The CDR3 consists of 14 residues. Per the germline V gene, CDR1 is LNHDA and CDR2 is SQIVND (reference sequence). Trimming left V 3 bases short and J 1 base short, with 9 bases between. CDR3 loop: CASSIGGVQETQYF. The CDR3, as DNA: TGTGCCAGTAGTATCGGTGGAGTCCAAGAGACCCAGTACTTC. Full variable domain (missing parts from reference TRBV19 and TRBJ2-5): DGGITQSPKYLFRKEGQNVTLSCEQNLNHDAMYWYRQDPGQGLRLIYYSQIVNDFQKGDIAEGYSVSREKKESFPLTVTSAQKNPTAFYLCASSIGGVQETQYFGPGTRLLVL.

The CDR3 nucleotides are TGTGCCAGCAGCCCGAGACTAGCGGGGGGGCGCAATGAGCAGTTCTTC. Residues: CASSPRLAGGRNEQFF. V and J are TRBV7-2 and TRBJ2-1; 14 positions agree with TRBD2. The V gene end was trimmed by 5 bases and the J gene end by 6 bases; junction bases not matched to a gene: 6. Germline V lookup: CDR1 SGHTA, CDR2 FQGNSA. The CDR3 has 16 residues.

This sequence joins TRBV9 and TRBJ1-2; D is ambiguous. V was clipped by 4 bases and J by 7 bases, with 11 bases between them. CDR1 is SGDLS and CDR2 is YYNGEE in the germline V gene. The CDR3 spans 12 residues. CDR3 nucleotides: TGTGCCAGCAGCCCAGGAACCTCTGGCTACACCTTC. This encodes CASSPGTSGYTF.